The clone carrying this T cell receptor beta chain came up once. Repertoires were generated with immunoSEQ multiplex PCR, while TCRdb's copy carries only in-frame clones and drops some. The sample lists hundreds of thousands of clones, around 87% occurring once. In terms of age and location, participants ranged from about 18 to 95 years and lived in approximately 24 US areas. This entry comes from a study of blood T cell repertoires in COVID-19. Germline trimming cut 6 bases from V and 6 bases from J; bases unmatched to any gene: 10. This CDR3 is 14 amino acids long. The germline V gene has CDR1 SGHNT and CDR2 YENEEA.

The TCR originated in a woman aged 18-35 years with acute COVID-19. The rearrangement uses TRBV11-3 and TRBJ1-2, with TRBD1 identical over 7 bases. The sequencing input was PBMCs or T cells enriched from blood (not recorded which). This CDR3 is CASSQGGRGNGYTF. The CDR3 nucleotides read TGTGCCAGCAGTCAAGGGGGCAGAGGGAATGGCTACACCTTC. Using reference TRBV11-3 and TRBJ1-2 for the parts outside the CDR3, the full variable domain is EAGVVQSPRYKIIEKKQPVAFWCNPISGHNTLYWYLQNLGQGPELLIRYENEEAVDDSQLPKDRFSAERLKGVDSTLKIQPAELGDSAVYLCASSQGGRGNGYTFGSGTRLTVV.